The rows below give T cell receptor beta chains drawn from one sample of a study of shared clonotypes between healthy human individuals. Assay: immunoSEQ multiplex PCR; the TCRdb copy retains only in-frame clones and omits some. The table records 300,000 to 400,000 clones, roughly 87% of them present only once. The sample taken for sequencing was memory CD8+ T cells sorted from blood. These receptors were obtained from a man between 18 and 35 years old in good health. Each CDR3 is given with its conserved first and last residue. Fields, in order: J gene, V gene, D gene, clone size, CDR3 protein, CDR3 DNA. The D gene is left open where the match is weak. Expanded clones are given a class, and other clones once, few, many or no size at all.

TRBJ1-4	TRBV6-5	NA	NA	CASRPRGGEEKLFF	TGTGCCAGCAGACCCCGGGGAGGGGAGGAAAAACTGTTTTTT
TRBJ1-2	TRBV2	TRBD1	NA	CASRGTGVNYGYTF	TGTGCCAGCAGAGGGACAGGGGTTAACTATGGCTACACCTTC
TRBJ2-7	TRBV5-6	TRBD2	once	CASSSVSSGWYEQYF	TGTGCCAGCAGCTCGGTCTCTAGCGGGTGGTACGAGCAGTACTTC
TRBJ2-1	TRBV6-1	TRBD1	few	CASSEERTGVNEQFF	TGTGCCAGCAGTGAGGAGCGGACAGGGGTCAATGAGCAGTTCTTC
TRBJ1-2	TRBV6-1	TRBD1	NA	CASNDRVGYTF	TGTGCCAGCAATGACAGGGTCGGCTACACCTTC
TRBJ2-1	TRBV5-1	TRBD2	once	CASRLAGNYNEQFF	TGCGCCAGCCGGCTAGCGGGGAACTACAATGAGCAGTTCTTC
TRBJ2-1	TRBV7-2	NA	few	CASSEITGPVEQFF	TGTGCCAGCAGCGAGATCACTGGACCCGTGGAGCAGTTCTTC
TRBJ2-5	TRBV12-5	TRBD2	NA	CASGLPAGGRETQYF	TGTGCTAGTGGTTTACCAGCGGGAGGTCGTGAGACCCAGTACTTC
TRBJ2-1	TRBV7-9	TRBD2	NA	CASSSLAGVHNEQFF	TGTGCCAGCAGCTCTTTAGCGGGAGTTCATAATGAGCAGTTCTTC
TRBJ2-7	TRBV7-2	NA	NA	CASSLVLEVEQYF	TGTGCCAGCAGCTTAGTTCTGGAGGTCGAGCAGTACTTC
TRBJ2-7	TRBV29-1	TRBD1	NA	CSVMGTGGVSYEQYF	TGCAGCGTTATGGGGACAGGGGGCGTATCCTACGAGCAGTACTTC
TRBJ1-6	TRBV30	NA	NA	CAWSVLAGENSPLHF	TGTGCCTGGAGTGTACTGGCAGGGGAAAATTCACCCCTCCACTTT
TRBJ1-2	TRBV6-5	TRBD1	NA	CASSLGTGIGGYTF	TGTGCCAGCAGCCTAGGGACAGGTATAGGTGGCTACACCTTC
TRBJ2-3	TRBV7-9	NA	NA	CASSWATDTQYF	TGTGCCAGCAGCTGGGCCACAGATACGCAGTATTTT
TRBJ2-1	TRBV7-9	NA	many	CASLGHSGYNEQFF	TGTGCCAGCCTGGGACATTCGGGATACAATGAGCAGTTCTTC
TRBJ2-5	TRBV4-1	NA	NA	CASSPGRIQETQYF	TGCGCCAGCAGCCCGGGACGGATCCAAGAGACCCAGTACTTC
TRBJ1-4	TRBV6-1	TRBD1	NA	CASSEVPGQGTLNEKLFF	TGTGCCAGCAGTGAAGTGCCGGGACAGGGGACTCTTAATGAAAAACTGTTTTTT
TRBJ2-1	TRBV6-5	NA	NA	CASAFQGNNEQFF	TGTGCCAGCGCATTCCAGGGAAACAATGAGCAGTTCTTC
TRBJ2-4	TRBV7-9	NA	NA	CASSLAPLTDTNIQYF	TGTGCCAGCAGCTTAGCGCCATTGACAGACACAAACATTCAGTACTTC
TRBJ2-7	TRBV5-1	NA	NA	CASSSYPPGSPYEQYF	TGCGCCAGCAGCTCTTACCCCCCGGGTTCCCCCTACGAGCAGTACTTC
TRBJ2-7	TRBV6-1	NA	NA	CASSEGPSYEQYF	TGTGCCAGCAGTGAAGGGCCCTCCTACGAGCAGTACTTC
TRBJ2-2	TRBV7-9	NA	once	CASSFKTGEVFMNTGELFF	TGTGCCAGCAGCTTTAAGACCGGTGAGGTTTTTATGAACACCGGGGAGCTGTTTTTT
TRBJ2-5	TRBV2	NA	NA	CASTPEVPYQETQYF	TGTGCCAGCACCCCGGAAGTGCCTTACCAAGAGACCCAGTACTTC
TRBJ1-6	TRBV6-1	NA	once	CASSGGRDSLGDYNSPLHF	TGTGCCAGCAGTGGGGGCCGGGACTCCCTAGGGGATTATAATTCACCCCTCCACTTT
TRBJ2-7	TRBV7-9	TRBD1	NA	CASSLLGQGREEQYF	TGTGCCAGCAGCTTATTAGGACAGGGAAGGGAAGAGCAGTACTTC
TRBJ1-4	TRBV6-5	NA	NA	CASSLLRNEKLFF	TGTGCCAGCTCGCTCCTCAGGAATGAAAAACTGTTTTTT
TRBJ1-1	TRBV18	TRBD1	NA	CASSYPGGGGTEAFF	TGTGCCAGCTCATACCCAGGGGGCGGGGGCACTGAAGCTTTCTTT
TRBJ2-6	TRBV7-9	NA	NA	CASSLGEVSGANVLTF	TGTGCCAGCAGCTTAGGGGAGGTCTCTGGGGCCAACGTCCTGACTTTC
TRBJ2-1	TRBV6-6	NA	NA	CASSSGSDFHEQFF	TGTGCCAGCAGTTCGGGTAGCGACTTCCATGAGCAGTTCTTC
TRBJ2-3	TRBV5-6	NA	many	CASSLAIGEDTQYF	TGTGCCAGCAGCTTGGCCATAGGAGAAGATACGCAGTATTTT
TRBJ2-1	TRBV5-6	NA	NA	CASTGDRRNEQFF	TGTGCCAGCACCGGGGACCGGAGGAATGAGCAGTTCTTC
TRBJ1-3	TRBV27	NA	NA	CASSPITGNTIYF	TGTGCCAGCAGTCCAATAACTGGAAACACCATATATTTT
TRBJ1-1	TRBV18	NA	NA	CASSPSQGTEAFF	TGTGCCAGCTCACCAAGTCAGGGCACTGAAGCTTTCTTT
TRBJ1-1	TRBV25-1	NA	NA	CASSGLRRAFF	TGTGCCAGCAGTGGGTTACGCAGAGCTTTCTTT
TRBJ1-6	TRBV5-4	NA	once	CASSLNRGVCMDTLHF	TGTGCCAGCAGCTTGAATCGGGGGGTCTGCATGGACACCCTCCACTTT
TRBJ2-7	TRBV10-3	NA	NA	CAISEQTSNEQYF	TGTGCCATCAGTGAGCAGACTAGTAACGAGCAGTACTTC
TRBJ2-1	TRBV9	TRBD2	NA	CASSPGLAANEQFF	TGTGCCAGCAGCCCGGGACTAGCGGCTAATGAGCAGTTCTTC
TRBJ2-7	TRBV27	NA	NA	CASSHSTGIPYEQYF	TGTGCCAGCAGTCATTCGACAGGTATCCCCTACGAGCAGTACTTC
TRBJ2-5	TRBV13	NA	NA	CASSLSPGETQYF	TGTGCCAGCAGCCTGAGCCCCGGGGAGACCCAGTACTTC
TRBJ2-7	TRBV6-5	NA	NA	CASRLQGTSYEQYF	TGTGCCAGCAGACTGCAGGGGACCTCCTACGAGCAGTACTTC
TRBJ1-1	TRBV10-1	TRBD1	NA	CASRGTGNEAFF	TGCGCCAGCCGAGGGACAGGGAATGAAGCTTTCTTT
TRBJ1-1	TRBV12-5	NA	NA	CASGVDSPVTEAFF	TGTGCTAGTGGCGTCGACAGTCCAGTTACTGAAGCTTTCTTT
TRBJ2-7	TRBV30	NA	few	CAWTPEPANPREQYF	TGTGCCTGGACCCCAGAACCTGCTAACCCAAGGGAGCAGTACTTC
TRBJ2-2	TRBV5-4	TRBD2	NA	CASSKGRVSTGELFF	TGTGCCAGCAGCAAGGGGAGGGTGAGCACCGGGGAGCTGTTTTTT
TRBJ2-7	TRBV7-9	NA	NA	CASSLTVAGGAEYF	NA
TRBJ2-3	TRBV19	TRBD2	NA	CASSIAGGGTDTQYF	TGTGCCAGTAGTATAGCGGGGGGTGGCACAGATACGCAGTATTTT
TRBJ2-2	TRBV4-3	TRBD2	NA	CASSQGLAGETGELFF	TGCGCCAGCAGCCAAGGACTAGCGGGAGAAACCGGGGAGCTGTTTTTT
TRBJ2-2	TRBV9	NA	NA	CASSVRMMNTGELFF	TGTGCCAGCAGCGTACGGATGATGAACACCGGGGAGCTGTTTTTT
TRBJ2-1	TRBV2	TRBD2	NA	CASSDPAGVYNEQFF	TGTGCCAGCAGTGATCCAGCGGGGGTCTACAATGAGCAGTTCTTC
TRBJ2-7	TRBV7-9	NA	NA	CASSPPGGRYEQYF	TGTGCCAGCAGCCCTCCCGGAGGGCGATACGAGCAGTACTTC
TRBJ2-1	TRBV5-6	NA	NA	CASSWGTAFYNEQFF	TGTGCCAGCAGTTGGGGGACGGCCTTCTACAATGAGCAGTTCTTC
TRBJ2-3	TRBV2	TRBD1	NA	CASSEGTGSTDTQYF	TGTGCCAGCAGTGAAGGGACAGGTAGCACAGATACGCAGTATTTT
TRBJ1-1	TRBV4-1	NA	NA	CASSQGPGGPPPLLNTEAFF	TGCGCCAGCAGCCAAGGACCGGGGGGACCGCCACCACTATTGAACACTGAAGCTTTCTTT
TRBJ2-7	TRBV7-8	TRBD1	NA	CASSLTGTGPYEQYF	TGTGCCAGCAGCTTAACCGGGACAGGCCCCTACGAGCAGTACTTC
TRBJ2-1	TRBV10-1	NA	many	CASSRDLSSYNEQFF	TGCGCCAGCTCCCGGGACTTAAGCTCCTACAATGAGCAGTTCTTC
TRBJ1-5	TRBV19	TRBD1	NA	CASSADREGSNQPQHF	TGTGCCAGTAGTGCTGACAGGGAGGGGAGCAATCAGCCCCAGCATTTT
TRBJ1-3	TRBV18	TRBD1	NA	CASSPEGARGNTIYF	TGTGCCAGCTCACCAGAGGGGGCGCGAGGAAACACCATATATTTT
TRBJ2-7	TRBV9	NA	NA	CASSVKVSEQYF	TGTGCCAGCAGCGTAAAGGTCTCCGAGCAGTACTTC
TRBJ1-5	TRBV4-1	TRBD1	once	CASSPGQGATQPQHF	TGCGCCAGCAGCCCGGGACAGGGGGCAACTCAGCCCCAGCATTTT
TRBJ2-3	TRBV7-9	TRBD2	NA	CASSITSGGSTDTQYF	TGTGCCAGCAGCATAACTAGCGGGGGAAGCACAGATACGCAGTATTTT